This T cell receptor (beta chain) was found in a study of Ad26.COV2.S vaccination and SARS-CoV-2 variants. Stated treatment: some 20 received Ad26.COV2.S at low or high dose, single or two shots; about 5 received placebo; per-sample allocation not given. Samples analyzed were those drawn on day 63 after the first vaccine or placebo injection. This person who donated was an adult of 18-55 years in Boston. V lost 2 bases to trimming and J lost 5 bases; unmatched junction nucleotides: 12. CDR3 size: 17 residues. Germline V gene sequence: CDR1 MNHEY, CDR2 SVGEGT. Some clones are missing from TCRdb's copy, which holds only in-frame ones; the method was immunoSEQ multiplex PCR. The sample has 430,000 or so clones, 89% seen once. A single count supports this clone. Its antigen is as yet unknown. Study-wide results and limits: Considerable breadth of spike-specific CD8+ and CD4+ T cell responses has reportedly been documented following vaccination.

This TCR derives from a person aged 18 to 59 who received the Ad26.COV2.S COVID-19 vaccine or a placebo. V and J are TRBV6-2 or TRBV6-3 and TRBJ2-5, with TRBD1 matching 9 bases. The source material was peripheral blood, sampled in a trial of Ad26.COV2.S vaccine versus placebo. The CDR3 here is CASSYHPTGGMWETQYF. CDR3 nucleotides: TGTGCCAGCAGTTACCATCCCACAGGGGGCATGTGGGAGACCCAGTACTTC.